The sequence of this TCR beta chain was determined in a study of tumor-infiltrating lymphocytes in primary liver carcinoma. Study observations and caveats: Bulk samples went unsorted, so CD4+ and CD8+ repertoires were not compared.

The study extracted blood RNA from unsorted whole blood and also extracted germline DNA. Patients carried chronic HBV infection without prior treatment. Germline V gives CDR1 MNHEY, CDR2 SVGEGT. CDR3 length: 13 residues. The input was about 490 ng total RNA; TCR beta cDNA was made from it with a constant-region primer. ARM-PCR, slightly modified, supplied the TCR beta libraries through three nested multiplex PCR rounds. Amplification in the first two PCR rounds was performed using TRBV1-TRBV30 forward primers and a C-beta reverse primer for 10 cycles each. TCRdb analysed the multiplex PCR reads with MiXCR anew, one entry per CDR3 protein. The repertoire holds approximately 330,000 distinct CDR3 sequences, less than 70% seen once, with roughly 6% in the top ten. In the case of this clonotype: The target antigen is unknown. One end of the junction does not line up with germline, which may come from a read error.

This sequence joins TRBV6-2 or TRBV6-3 and TRBJ2-5; D might be TRBD2 (6 bases). The clonotype originates from a man aged 35 to 55 with primary liver carcinoma and hepatitis B virus infection. The sample was peripheral blood. The CDR3 DNA sequence: TGTGCCTGCAGTTCCATCTTCGGGGGGACCCAGTACTTC. Translated, it gives CACSSIFGGTQYF.